The 17 T cell receptor beta chains below were found in one sample sequenced in a study of cytomegalovirus exposure and HLA in healthy donors (TCRdb year 2017). Libraries were made using the immunoSEQ multiplex PCR assay. TCRdb took over this immuneACCESS table, retaining in-frame rearrangements with V and J assigned. Such tables are incomplete; in checked studies, under half of the missing clones stem from an unresolved V gene, and the remainder is unexplained. The sample table records 150,000 to 200,000 clones; 86% of these occur just once. The top ten clonotypes cover around 7.2% of the sample. The sample consisted of PBMCs. Source of these receptors: a man aged 30 to 45 in good health and CMV-seropositive.

The chain couples TRBV28 to TRBJ1-3, with 9 positions matching TRBD1. CDR1 and CDR2 from the germline V gene are MDHEN and SYDVKM. This CDR3 is 14 amino acids long. V dropped 3 bases and J dropped 6; count of bases not matched to a gene: 3. Written as DNA, the CDR3 is TGTGCCAGCAGTTTCTGGACAGGGGTAAACACCATATATTTT. This codes for CASSFWTGVNTIYF.

The chain uses TRBV6-1 and TRBJ2-7; 7 nucleotides line up with TRBD2. This CDR3 is built from 15 residues. Germline CDR1 MNHNS, CDR2 SASEGT. The J segment lost 3 bases and the V segment lost 4 bases, leaving 9 bases of the junction unmatched. The CDR3 here is CASSVSGGEGYEQYF. The DNA of the CDR3 is TGTGCCAGCAGTGTTTCCGGAGGGGAGGGCTACGAGCAGTACTTC.

This clone has just a few counts. The V gene is TRBV4-1, the J gene TRBJ2-7; a possible D gene is TRBD1 (5 bases). V lost 2 bases to trimming and J lost 2 bases, with 13 bases between them. The CDR3 has 15 residues. Germline assignment: CDR1 MGHRA and CDR2 YSYEKL. CDR3 loop: CASSQSSQEPYEQYF. CDR3 DNA sequence: TGCGCCAGCAGCCAAAGTTCACAGGAACCCTACGAGCAGTACTTC.

The chain combines TRBV6-5 with TRBJ2-3, with D possibly TRBD1 on 5 matching bases. The CDR3 runs 13 residues. Germline CDR1 MNHEY, CDR2 SVGAGI. V was cut by 7 bases and J by 3 bases, with 11 bases left in between. In DNA form, the CDR3 reads TGTGCCAGCACCGGCCCAGGGACAGATACGCAGTATTTT. It codes for CASTGPGTDTQYF.

The chain combines TRBV7-3 with TRBJ1-1; D is unresolved. V was clipped by 5 bases and J by 1 base, with 8 bases between them. Germline CDR1 reads SGHTA; CDR2 reads FQGTGA. The CDR3 contains 13 residues. The CDR3 nucleotides are TGTGCCAGCAGCCTCGACCGGAACACTGAAGCTTTCTTT. Translation gives CASSLDRNTEAFF.

The J gene is TRBJ2-1, the V gene TRBV15, with a possible D match to TRBD2 (5 bases). This CDR3 is 18 amino acids long. Germline loops: CDR1 LNHNV, CDR2 YYDKDF (reference sequence). The V gene lost 2 bases and the J gene lost 0 bases, with 17 bases spanning the gap. CDR3 region: CATSRSGSLGSSYNEQFF. CDR3 bases: TGTGCCACCAGCAGATCGGGTTCTCTGGGGAGCTCCTACAATGAGCAGTTCTTC.

A single count supports this clone. V and J are TRBV4-3 and TRBJ2-7, with 7 nucleotides matching TRBD1. CDR1 and CDR2 from the germline V gene are LGHNA and YSLEER. J lost 2 bases, V lost 0 bases, and 4 bases had no gene match. CDR3 size: 15 residues. Here the CDR3 DNA reads TGCGCCAGCAGCCAAGAACCGGGACAGACCTACGAGCAGTACTTC. Encoded protein: CASSQEPGQTYEQYF.

The chain has TRBV4-3 and TRBJ2-1, with 10 nucleotides matching TRBD2. Germline V gene data show CDR1 as LGHNA and CDR2 as YSLEER. The junction had 11 bases not matched to a gene; V was cut back by 4 bases and J by 8 bases. The CDR3 has 16 residues. CDR3 in DNA: TGCGCCAGCAGCCCCTCTCTAGCGGGGGCCCGGTATGAGCAGTTCTTC. This gives the protein CASSPSLAGARYEQFF.

The chain is built from TRBV6-5 and TRBJ1-6; D is unresolved. V was clipped by 2 bases and J by 4 bases, with 9 bases between them. The germline V gene has CDR1 MNHEY and CDR2 SVGAGI. The CDR3 is 15 amino acids. Here the CDR3 DNA reads TGTGCCAGCAGTTACAACGGGCTATATAATTCACCCCTCCACTTT. Translation: CASSYNGLYNSPLHF.

The chain recombines TRBV27 with TRBJ2-7, with 9 bases aligning to TRBD1. Trimming at V came to 2 bases and at J to 4 bases, leaving 0 bases not matched to a gene. This CDR3 spans 13 amino acids. Germline V gene lookup returns CDR1 MNHEY and CDR2 SMNVEV (reference sequence). The CDR3 region is CASSLDRGYEQYF. CDR3 in DNA: TGTGCCAGCAGTTTAGACAGGGGGTACGAGCAGTACTTC.

V is TRBV4-2 and J is TRBJ1-2; D is unresolved. In germline, CDR1 is LGHNA, CDR2 YNFKEQ. CDR3 length: 14 amino acids. V was trimmed by 0 bases and J by 4 bases, leaving 9 bases between them. Written as DNA, the CDR3 is TGTGCCAGCAGCCAAGAAGGAACAACCTATGGCTACACCTTC. The encoded protein is CASSQEGTTYGYTF.

The CDR3 nucleotides are TGTGCCAGCAGCGGAGGAGGGGACAGATACACAGATACGCAGTATTTT. The encoded protein is CASSGGGDRYTDTQYF. The chain uses TRBV9 and TRBJ2-3; D may be TRBD1 (7 bases). CDR1 is SGDLS and CDR2 is YYNGEE in the germline V gene. The V end lost 3 bases, the J end lost 2 bases, and 16 bases lay between the germline ends. This CDR3 comprises 16 residues.

In its sample, this clone was seen once. The rearrangement joins TRBV2 to TRBJ2-7, with no clear D. The CDR3 length is 12 residues. V gave up 3 bases and J gave up 6 bases, with 9 bases separating them. From germline, CDR1 is SNHLY and CDR2 FYNNEI. This CDR3 is CASSDRGSEQYF. For the CDR3, the DNA is TGTGCCAGCAGTGACCGTGGAAGCGAGCAGTACTTC.

This chain connects TRBV19 to TRBJ1-2; D perhaps matches TRBD1 (6 bases). This CDR3 has 12 residues. The germline V gene has CDR1 LNHDA and CDR2 SQIVND (reference sequence). The V gene lost 8 bases and the J gene lost 6 bases, with 13 bases spanning the gap. The CDR3 protein is CASATGRHGYTF. CDR3 sequence (DNA): TGTGCCAGTGCTACAGGGAGACATGGCTACACCTTC.

The chain links TRBV9 to TRBJ1-2; maybe TRBD1 (6 bases). The CDR3 totals 16 residues. The germline V and J ends were trimmed by 4 bases and 5 bases, with 21 bases remaining between them. In germline, CDR1 is SGDLS, CDR2 YYNGEE. CDR3 sequence: CASSPGGGGEPYGYTF. In DNA form, the CDR3 reads TGTGCCAGCAGCCCCGGGGGTGGGGGCGAACCTTATGGCTACACCTTC.

The chain links TRBV6-9 to TRBJ1-2, with D hard to call. V lost 3 bases, J lost 7 bases, and 9 bases lay in between. The CDR3 loop spans 12 amino acids. Germline CDR1 and CDR2: MNHGY and SVAAGI. The CDR3 DNA sequence: TGTGCCAGCAGTTACAGGCATAGTGGCTACACCTTC. It is translated as CASSYRHSGYTF.

The J gene is TRBJ2-2, the V gene TRBV9; either TRBD1 or TRBD2 may supply D (5 bases each). CDR3 length equals 15 residues. Germline V gene data show CDR1 as SGDLS and CDR2 as YYNGEE. The V end lost 2 bases, the J end lost 1 base, and 9 bases lay between the germline ends. The CDR3 spells CASSVWGLNTGELFF. CDR3 in DNA: TGTGCCAGCAGCGTTTGGGGGTTGAACACCGGGGAGCTGTTTTTT.